This TCR beta chain was identified during a study of OX40 agonist ivuxolimab in advanced cancers. The protocol was immunoSEQ multiplex PCR, while the TCRdb copy is restricted to in-frame clones and leaves out a portion. The sample has roughly 34,000 clones, approximately 84% seen once. This clone was counted only a few times. V shed 5 bases, J shed 8 bases, and the junction held 9 bases outside the gene matches. The CDR3 has 14 amino acids. Germline values: CDR1 LGHNA, CDR2 YSLEER. This sequence originates from an adult with an advanced solid tumor such as melanoma, head and neck, liver or kidney cancer. Material: CD4+ or CD8+ T cells sorted from blood, obtained in a trial of the OX40 agonist ivuxolimab. V usage is TRBV4-3 and J usage is TRBJ2-1, with 7 bases matching TRBD2. CDR3 coding DNA: TGCGCCAGCAGCGGAGGACTAGGTAAATATGAGCAGTTCTTC. Translating it yields CASSGGLGKYEQFF.